This TCR beta chain was identified during a study of response to subunit inactivated influenza vaccine. From the RT-PCR reads, TCRdb called clonotypes with MiXCR, one entry per CDR3 protein. The repertoire holds hundreds of thousands of distinct CDR3 sequences, with approximately 11% as singletons. Per germline, CDR1 SEHNR and CDR2 FQNEAQ (reference sequence). Trimming removed 5 bases at V and 9 bases at J, with 14 bases between. CDR3 length: 13 amino acids. These data were also reused for a study on T cells expressing NK-cell markers. From that second work: TCR beta libraries carry UMIs added by 5'RACE template switching. Top CD8+ clonotypes included the dominant CD3+CD56+NKG2C+ clonotypes in a handful of donors. The CD3+CD56-NKG2C+ fraction of several donors was likewise dominated by these clonotypes. Whether expanded NKG2C+ T cell clones recognized HCMV stayed uncertain.

J is TRBJ2-1 and V is TRBV7-9; D remains ambiguous. The receptor's source is a man aged 50-59 years who received an inactivated influenza vaccine. The sample in question was PBMCs from blood, obtained on the day of vaccination. The CDR3 DNA is TGTGCCAGCAGCCGCGGTGGATTCCCTGAGCAGTTCTTC. Amino acids: CASSRGGFPEQFF.